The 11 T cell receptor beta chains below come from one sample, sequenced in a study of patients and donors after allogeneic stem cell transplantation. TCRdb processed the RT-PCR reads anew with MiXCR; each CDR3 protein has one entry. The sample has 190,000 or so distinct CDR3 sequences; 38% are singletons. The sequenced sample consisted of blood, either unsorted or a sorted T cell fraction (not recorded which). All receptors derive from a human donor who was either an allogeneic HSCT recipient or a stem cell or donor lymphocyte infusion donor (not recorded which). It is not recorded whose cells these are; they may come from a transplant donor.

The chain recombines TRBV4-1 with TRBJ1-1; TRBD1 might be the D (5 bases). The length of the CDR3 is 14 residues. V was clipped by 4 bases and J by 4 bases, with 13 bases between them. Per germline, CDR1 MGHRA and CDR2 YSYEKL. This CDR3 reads CASSLTGGGTEAFF. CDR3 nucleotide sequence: TGCGCCAGCAGCCTAACAGGTGGGGGCACTGAAGCTTTCTTT.

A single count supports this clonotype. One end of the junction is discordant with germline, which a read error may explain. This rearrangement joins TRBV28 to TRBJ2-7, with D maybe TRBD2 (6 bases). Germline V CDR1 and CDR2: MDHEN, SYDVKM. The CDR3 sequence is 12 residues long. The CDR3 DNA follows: TGTGCAAGCAGTTTGAATCTCGGGGGTCAACGCTTC. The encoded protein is CASSLNLGGQRF.

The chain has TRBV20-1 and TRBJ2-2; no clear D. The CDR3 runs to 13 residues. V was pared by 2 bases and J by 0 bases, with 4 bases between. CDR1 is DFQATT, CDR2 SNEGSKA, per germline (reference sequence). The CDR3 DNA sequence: TGCAGTGCTAGACTAGCGAACACCGGGGAGCTGTTTTTT. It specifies CSARLANTGELFF.

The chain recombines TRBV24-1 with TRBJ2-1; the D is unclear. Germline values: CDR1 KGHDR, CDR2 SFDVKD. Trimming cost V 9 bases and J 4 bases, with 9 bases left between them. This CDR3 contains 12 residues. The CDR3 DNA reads TGTGCCACCGAGGACGGGTACAATGAGCAGTTCTTC. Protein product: CATEDGYNEQFF.

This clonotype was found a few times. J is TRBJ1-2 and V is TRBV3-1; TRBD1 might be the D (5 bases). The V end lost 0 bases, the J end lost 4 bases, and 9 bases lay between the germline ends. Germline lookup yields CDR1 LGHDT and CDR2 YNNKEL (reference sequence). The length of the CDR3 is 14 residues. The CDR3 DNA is TGTGCCAGCAGCCAAGAGGGGGGGTCCTATGGCTACACCTTC. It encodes CASSQEGGSYGYTF.

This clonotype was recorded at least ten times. This chain's CDR3 is CASTSNTEAFF. The CDR3 DNA sequence: TGTGCCAGCACCTCGAACACTGAAGCTTTCTTT. V is TRBV12-3 or TRBV12-4 and J is TRBJ1-1, with D uncertain. Deletions cut 7 bases from V and 1 base from J, with 4 bases between. This CDR3 is 11 amino acids long.

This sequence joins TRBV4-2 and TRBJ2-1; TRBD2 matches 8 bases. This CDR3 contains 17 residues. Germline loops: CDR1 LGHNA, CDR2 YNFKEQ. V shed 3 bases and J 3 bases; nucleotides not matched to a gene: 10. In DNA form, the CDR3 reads TGTGCCAGCAGCCAGGATATGCAGCGGGGGAGCTACAATGAGCAGTTCTTC. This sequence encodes CASSQDMQRGSYNEQFF.

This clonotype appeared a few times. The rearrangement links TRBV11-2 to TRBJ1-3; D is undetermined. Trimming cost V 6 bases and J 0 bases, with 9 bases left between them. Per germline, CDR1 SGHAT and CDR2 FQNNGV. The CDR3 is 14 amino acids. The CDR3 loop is CASRDVLSGNTIYF. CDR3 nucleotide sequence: TGTGCCAGCAGAGACGTACTCTCTGGAAACACCATATATTTT.

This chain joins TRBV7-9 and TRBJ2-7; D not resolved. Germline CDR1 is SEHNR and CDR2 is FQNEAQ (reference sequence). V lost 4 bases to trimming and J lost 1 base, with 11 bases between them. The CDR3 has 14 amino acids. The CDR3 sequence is CASSSIGLSYEQYF. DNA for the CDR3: TGTGCCAGCAGCTCCATCGGGCTATCCTACGAGCAGTACTTC.

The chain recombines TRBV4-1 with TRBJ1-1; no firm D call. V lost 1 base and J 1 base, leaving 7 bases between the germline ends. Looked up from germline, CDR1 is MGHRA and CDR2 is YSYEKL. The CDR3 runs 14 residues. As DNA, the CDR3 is TGCGCCAGCAGCCAAGTGGGCTCGAACACTGAAGCTTTCTTT. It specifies CASSQVGSNTEAFF.

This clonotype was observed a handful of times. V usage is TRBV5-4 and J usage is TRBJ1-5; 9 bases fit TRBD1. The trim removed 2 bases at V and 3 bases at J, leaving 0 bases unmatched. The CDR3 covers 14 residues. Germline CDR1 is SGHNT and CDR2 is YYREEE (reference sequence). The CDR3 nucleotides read TGTGCCAGCAGCTTACAGGGGGCCAATCAGCCCCAGCATTTT. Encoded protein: CASSLQGANQPQHF.